This T cell receptor beta chain was observed in a study of identifying expanded T cells in peripheral blood. Findings and caveats of the study: Technical replicates showed approximately 1.2 changed clones; approximately 2 weeks roughly 16; four weeks 19.

With regard to this clone: Its antigen is currently unknown.

Clones were read by immunoSEQ multiplex PCR, and TCRdb kept only the in-frame ones, dropping some. Of tens of thousands of clones in the sample, around 88% are singletons; the top ten hold 4%. The source of this sequence is a person aged 18-70 years in good health. Sequences were obtained from blood.

The CDR3 sequence is CASSAYRLLGKMNTEAFF. CDR3 sequence (DNA): TGTGCCAGCAGCGCCTACAGGTTACTTGGAAAAATGAACACTGAAGCTTTCTTT. This chain connects TRBV9 to TRBJ1-1, with a possible D match to TRBD1 (5 bases). Germline assignment: CDR1 SGDLS and CDR2 YYNGEE. CDR3 size: 18 residues. The V and J ends lost 3 bases and 0 bases respectively, with 21 bases between them.